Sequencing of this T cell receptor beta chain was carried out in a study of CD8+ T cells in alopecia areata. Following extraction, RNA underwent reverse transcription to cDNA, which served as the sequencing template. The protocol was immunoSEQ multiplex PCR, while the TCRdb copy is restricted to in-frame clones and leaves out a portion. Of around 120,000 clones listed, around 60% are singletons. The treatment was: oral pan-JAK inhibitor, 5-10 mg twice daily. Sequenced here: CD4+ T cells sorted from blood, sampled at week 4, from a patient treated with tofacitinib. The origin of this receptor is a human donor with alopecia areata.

This CDR3 reads CASSSSGTSVETQYF. The CDR3 region has the DNA TGTGCCAGCAGCTCCTCCGGGACTAGCGTGGAGACCCAGTACTTC. The gene calls are TRBV7-2 and TRBJ2-5; 10 bases fit TRBD2. Unmatched junction bases numbered 7, after V lost 4 bases and J lost 5 bases. Germline assignment: CDR1 SGHTA and CDR2 FQGNSA. The CDR3 is 15 residues long.